These T cell receptor beta chains were read from a single sample in a study of spatial heterogeneity in lung cancer. TCRdb reprocessed the 5' RACE reads with MiXCR, giving one entry per CDR3 protein. The sample has a few thousand distinct CDR3 sequences; about a fifth are singletons. The sequencing here drew on normal lung tissue next to the tumor, taken at surgery. Receptors originate from a female donor with early-stage non-small cell lung cancer. CDR3s include the opening cysteine and the closing phenylalanine or tryptophan. D genes are given only for firm matches. Where a row states a size, it is once, few, many or the class of an expanded clone; other rows omit it.

>TRBJ2-7|once|TRBV20-1|NA
CSASRGASYEQYF
TGCAGTGCTAGTAGAGGGGCCTCCTACGAGCAGTACTTC
>TRBJ2-1|many|TRBV7-8|NA
CASTFLQGDNEQFF
TGTGCCAGCACCTTCTTACAGGGTGACAATGAGCAGTTCTTC
>TRBJ2-5|medium-sized|TRBV5-1|TRBD2
CASSFGGRATETQYF
TGCGCCAGCAGCTTCGGCGGGAGGGCCACAGAGACCCAGTACTTC
>TRBJ2-5|NA|TRBV4-3|NA
CASSQAVTQETQYF
TGCGCCAGCAGCCAGGCAGTGACCCAAGAGACCCAGTACTTC
>TRBJ2-1|medium-sized|TRBV20-1|TRBD2
CSARASGGYSYNEQFF
TGCAGTGCTAGAGCTAGCGGGGGGTACTCCTACAATGAGCAGTTCTTC
>TRBJ1-1|medium-sized|TRBV6-2/TRBV6-3|TRBD1
CASSWTGQTEAFF
TGTGCCAGCAGTTGGACAGGGCAAACTGAAGCTTTCTTT
>TRBJ2-5|NA|TRBV7-2|NA
CASSLTYQADQETQYF
TGTGCCAGCAGCTTGACTTACCAAGCGGACCAAGAGACCCAGTACTTC
>TRBJ2-3|medium-sized|TRBV20-1|NA
CSATDSPPTDTQYF
TGCAGTGCTACGGACTCGCCGCCCACAGATACGCAGTATTTT
>TRBJ2-1|medium-sized|TRBV7-2|TRBD2
CASTPSGAEGSEQFF
TGTGCCAGCACTCCTAGCGGGGCCGAGGGTAGTGAGCAGTTCTTC
>TRBJ2-7|NA|TRBV15|NA
CATSRVVEGEQYF
TGTGCCACCAGCAGAGTGGTCGAAGGGGAGCAGTACTTC
>TRBJ2-2|many|TRBV11-1|NA
CASSRRLGGELFF
TGTGCCAGCAGCCGCCGGTTGGGAGGCGAGCTGTTTTTT
>TRBJ2-3|few|TRBV29-1|TRBD2
CSVGSSGRTDTQYF
TGCAGCGTCGGGTCTAGCGGGAGAACAGATACGCAGTATTTT
>TRBJ2-7|few|TRBV5-1|NA
CASRMGAYEQYF
TGCGCCAGCAGGATGGGGGCGTACGAGCAGTACTTC
>TRBJ2-5|medium-sized|TRBV24-1|NA
CATSDYGETQYF
TGTGCCACCAGTGATTACGGAGAGACCCAGTACTTC
>TRBJ2-7|NA|TRBV28|TRBD1
CASSNGQDNYFSYEQYF
TGTGCCAGCAGCAACGGACAGGATAACTATTTCTCCTACGAGCAGTACTTC
>TRBJ1-4|NA|TRBV27|TRBD1
CASSSTGAELFF
TGTGCCAGCAGTTCGACAGGGGCCGAACTGTTTTTT
>TRBJ2-1|many|TRBV3-1|NA
CASSPIPRGSSYNEQFF
TGTGCCAGCAGTCCGATCCCCCGGGGCTCCTCCTACAATGAGCAGTTCTTC